Each of the 27 T cell receptor beta chains below was sequenced from the same sample in a study of blood T cell repertoires in COVID-19. Generated by immunoSEQ multiplex PCR, the TCRdb table keeps only in-frame clones and is missing some. The sample includes fewer than 200,000 clones, approximately 86% of them seen just once. The sequencing input was peripheral blood. These receptors were collected from a man in his fifties or sixties who had recovered from COVID-19.

V usage is TRBV7-2 and J usage is TRBJ1-5, with 7 positions matching TRBD1. CDR3 length: 16 amino acids. The trim removed 2 bases at V and 4 bases at J, leaving 8 bases unmatched. Germline values: CDR1 SGHTA, CDR2 FQGNSA. In nucleotides, the CDR3 is TGTGCCAGCAGCTTACAGGGGGAAGGAGCAAATCAGCCCCAGCATTTT. It is translated as CASSLQGEGANQPQHF.

This chain uses TRBV11-2 with TRBJ2-2; 7 bases are shared with TRBD1. Germline V gene lookup returns CDR1 SGHAT and CDR2 FQNNGV. The CDR3 totals 16 residues. The junction had 9 bases not matched to a gene; V was cut back by 4 bases and J by 4 bases. The DNA of the CDR3 is TGTGCCAGCAGCTCCGAGATGGGACAGTCCACCGGGGAGCTGTTTTTT. Protein: CASSSEMGQSTGELFF.

The gene calls are TRBV5-1 and TRBJ2-3; no clear D gene. The CDR3 extends over 14 amino acids. Germline CDR1 reads SGHRS; CDR2 reads YFSETQ. With 1 base removed from V and 2 bases from J, the gap between germline ends came to 8 bases. In DNA form, the CDR3 reads TGCGCCAGCAGCTTGATGGCAACCACAGATACGCAGTATTTT. Translated: CASSLMATTDTQYF.

This clone was detected a few times. V gene TRBV7-2 combines with J gene TRBJ1-2; 10 bases agree with TRBD1. From germline, CDR1 is SGHTA and CDR2 FQGNSA. The CDR3 totals 15 residues. With 2 bases clipped from V and 7 bases from J, the junction kept 7 bases outside the gene matches. The CDR3 loop is CASSLQMGTGAGYTF. The CDR3 nucleotides read TGTGCCAGCAGCTTACAGATGGGGACAGGGGCTGGCTACACCTTC. Combining the CDR3 with reference TRBV7-2 and TRBJ1-2 gives the whole variable domain GAGVSQSPSNKVTEKGKDVELRCDPISGHTALYWYRQSLGQGLEFLIYFQGNSAPDKSGLPSDRFSAERTGGSVSTLTIQRTQQEDSAVYLCASSLQMGTGAGYTFGSGTRLTVV.

This clone was found many times. The chain employs TRBV29-1 and TRBJ2-5; TRBD1 matches at 7 bases. The ends lost 7 bases at V and 3 bases at J; junction bases unmatched: 5. CDR3 length: 12 residues. CDR1 and CDR2 (germline): SQVTM, ANQGSEA. The CDR3 region has the DNA TGCAGCGCCCGGACAGGCGAAGAGACCCAGTACTTC. This translates into CSARTGEETQYF.

The rearrangement joins TRBV14 to TRBJ1-3, with D maybe TRBD1 (6 bases). V was trimmed by 1 base and J by 2 bases, leaving 12 bases between them. CDR1 is SGHDN and CDR2 is FVKESK in the germline V gene. CDR3 length: 16 amino acids. The CDR3 loop is CASSQVPGGPGNTIYF. In nucleotides, the CDR3 is TGTGCCAGCAGCCAAGTTCCGGGGGGCCCTGGAAACACCATATATTTT.

V gene TRBV11-3 combines with J gene TRBJ2-7; the D gene is possibly TRBD1 (5 bases). The V gene lost 5 bases and the J gene lost 6 bases, with 17 bases spanning the gap. Germline values: CDR1 SGHNT, CDR2 YENEEA. The CDR3 consists of 14 residues. The CDR3 coding sequence is TGTGCCAGCAGCCCGGCAGGGATGGTTTTCGAGCAGTACTTC. Amino acid sequence: CASSPAGMVFEQYF.

The V call is TRBV5-4, the J call TRBJ2-2, with 7 bases lining up with TRBD1. The CDR3 has 17 residues. With 4 bases clipped from V and 3 bases from J, the junction kept 12 bases outside the gene matches. Germline assignment: CDR1 SGHNT and CDR2 YYREEE (reference sequence). The CDR3 region is CASSRDGRGIYTGELFF. The CDR3 DNA reads as TGTGCCAGCAGCCGGGATGGCAGGGGGATTTACACCGGGGAGCTGTTTTTT.

The chain has TRBV5-4 and TRBJ2-5; 9 nucleotides align to TRBD2. The CDR3 extends over 16 amino acids. The V gene's germline CDR1 is SGHNT and CDR2 YYREEE (reference sequence). The V gene end was trimmed by 0 bases and the J gene end by 2 bases; junction bases not matched to a gene: 5. CDR3 loop: CASSLAPSGAQETQYF. CDR3 DNA sequence: TGTGCCAGCAGCTTGGCCCCTAGCGGGGCACAAGAGACCCAGTACTTC.

This clone was seen a few times. The genes are TRBV12-3 or TRBV12-4 and TRBJ2-5; D not resolved. The CDR3 extends over 11 amino acids. V was trimmed by 5 bases and J by 4 bases, leaving 5 bases between them. In nucleotides, the CDR3 is TGTGCCAGCAGTATGCGAGAGACCCAGTACTTC. This sequence encodes CASSMRETQYF.

The chain recombines TRBV6-5 with TRBJ1-5, with 10 bases matching TRBD1. V was pared by 0 bases and J by 7 bases, with 3 bases of the junction left unmatched. The CDR3 totals 15 residues. Germline V CDR1 and CDR2: MNHEY, SVGAGI. In nucleotides, the CDR3 is TGTGCCAGCAGTTACTCGACAGGGGGCGAACAGCCCCAGCATTTT. Residues: CASSYSTGGEQPQHF.

The chain combines TRBV18 with TRBJ2-1, with 10 nucleotides matching TRBD1. The CDR3 covers 16 residues. Germline V gene lookup returns CDR1 KGHSH and CDR2 LQKENI. V gave up 3 bases and J gave up 9 bases; unmatched junction bases: 11. CDR3 nucleotide sequence: TGTGCCAGCTCACCGGCCGGGACAGGGGCCGTGGTTGAGCAGTTCTTC. This translates into CASSPAGTGAVVEQFF.

This chain uses TRBV24-1 with TRBJ2-3; maybe TRBD2 (5 bases). Trimming removed 5 bases at V and 5 bases at J, with 16 bases between. The CDR3 is 15 residues long. Germline CDR1 is KGHDR and CDR2 is SFDVKD. The CDR3 DNA reads as TGTGCCACCAGTGGGGCCCGAGGGAACATAGATACGCAGTATTTT. This gives the protein CATSGARGNIDTQYF.

The CDR3 loop reads CTSSRDRGRHEQFF. As DNA, the CDR3 is TGCACCAGCAGTAGGGACAGGGGGCGTCATGAGCAGTTCTTC. The chain links TRBV1 to TRBJ2-1; the table calls TRBD1, which could not be checked here. TRBV1 corresponds to a pseudogene. CDR3 size: 14 residues.

The chain carries TRBV19 and TRBJ2-3, with 8 bases that match TRBD2. The CDR3 is 16 residues long. Germline CDR1 is LNHDA and CDR2 is SQIVND (reference sequence). J lost 6 bases, V lost 5 bases, and 13 bases had no gene match. CDR3 sequence: CASSFSGTRTSDTQYF. CDR3 nucleotide sequence: TGTGCCAGTAGTTTTTCGGGGACTAGAACATCCGATACGCAGTATTTT.

V usage is TRBV21-1 and J usage is TRBJ2-2; the table's D call, TRBD1, was not checked against the DNA. TRBV21-1 is labeled a pseudogene. This CDR3 has 15 amino acids. For the CDR3, the DNA is TGTGCCAGCAGCACAGGAAGGGGGCTTCCCGGGGAGCTGTTTTTT. Amino acids: CASSTGRGLPGELFF.

The J gene is TRBJ2-3, the V gene TRBV20-1; D gene unclear. The ends were cut back, 0 bases at V and 10 bases at J, with 8 bases in the middle. CDR1 and CDR2 from the germline V gene are DFQATT and SNEGSKA (reference sequence). The CDR3 has 11 amino acids. CDR3 amino acids: CSARDSSSQYF. The CDR3 coding sequence is TGCAGTGCTAGAGACAGTTCTTCGCAGTATTTT.

The chain recombines TRBV3-1 (or the pseudogene TRBV3-2) with TRBJ2-4; 12 nucleotides line up with TRBD2. The V and J ends lost 0 bases and 0 bases, in that order; junction bases with no gene match: 9. CDR1 and CDR2 from the germline V gene are LGHDT and YNNKEL (reference sequence). CDR3 length: 20 amino acids. The CDR3 region has the DNA TGTGCCAGCAGCCAAGAATGGGCTAGCGGGGGGGGACTAGCCAAAAACATTCAGTACTTC. This encodes CASSQEWASGGGLAKNIQYF.

V usage is TRBV6-6 and J usage is TRBJ2-2, with D perhaps matching TRBD1 (5 bases). Germline V gene lookup returns CDR1 MNHNY and CDR2 SVGAGI (reference sequence). V lost 5 bases and J lost 5, with 9 bases in between. The CDR3 length is 13 residues. The CDR3 DNA reads as TGTGCCAGCAGTCTTAAGGGGACCGGGGAGCTGTTTTTT. The encoded protein is CASSLKGTGELFF.

The chain carries TRBV10-3 and TRBJ2-7; TRBD1 might be the D (5 bases). V lost 10 bases, J lost 7 bases, and 17 bases lay in between. CDR3 size: 12 residues. Germline-derived CDR1 and CDR2 are ENHRY and SYGVKD. The DNA for the CDR3 is TGTGCCACGCAGGGTATCGCTTGGGAGCAGTACTTC. Translation: CATQGIAWEQYF.

The J gene is TRBJ1-4, the V gene TRBV11-2; 7 nucleotides match TRBD1. Germline loops: CDR1 SGHAT, CDR2 FQNNGV. This CDR3 is 16 amino acids long. V was pared by 5 bases and J by 3 bases, with 9 bases of the junction left unmatched. The CDR3 loop reads CASSPVRGTANEKLFF. The CDR3 bases are TGTGCCAGCAGCCCAGTCCGGGGGACAGCTAATGAAAAACTGTTTTTT.

This clone showed up just a few times. The V and J genes are TRBV4-3 and TRBJ2-3, with 7 bases aligning to TRBD2. The ends lost 0 bases at V and 4 bases at J; junction bases unmatched: 7. This CDR3 is 16 amino acids long. Germline V gene sequence: CDR1 LGHNA, CDR2 YSLEER. In nucleotides, the CDR3 is TGCGCCAGCAGCCAAGAGGTGGGCGGGGGAGCAGATACGCAGTATTTT. It specifies CASSQEVGGGADTQYF.

The V gene is TRBV5-4, the J gene TRBJ2-3; 7 bases align to TRBD2. Germline V CDR1 and CDR2: SGHNT, YYREEE (reference sequence). The CDR3 runs 18 residues. The J segment lost 4 bases and the V segment lost 0 bases, leaving 14 bases of the junction unmatched. The CDR3 nucleotides are TGTGCCAGCAGCTTGGTAGGGTGGCTAGCGGCGGGGGCAGATACGCAGTATTTT. Its translation: CASSLVGWLAAGADTQYF.

This clone showed up just once. The chain combines TRBV5-4 with TRBJ2-5, with a weak D call TRBD2 (6 bases). From germline, CDR1 is SGHNT and CDR2 YYREEE (reference sequence). Trimming took off 4 bases at V and 6 bases at J, with 25 bases between the two ends. There are 17 residues in the CDR3. In nucleotides, the CDR3 is TGTGCCAGCAGCACCCTACTAGGCGCGGGGCGAGGACAGACCCAGTACTTC. It encodes CASSTLLGAGRGQTQYF.

This clone was seen a handful of times. The chain has TRBV6-4 and TRBJ1-2, with D possibly matching TRBD1 (5 bases). The V end was cut by 6 bases, the J end by 4 bases, with 18 bases between. Germline CDR1 reads MRHNA; CDR2 reads SNTAGT. The CDR3 is made up of 15 amino acids. CDR3 sequence reads: CASSPRGVLSYGYTF. In DNA, the CDR3 is TGTGCCAGCAGCCCCCGGGGGGTTTTATCCTATGGCTACACCTTC.

The V and J genes are TRBV6-2 or TRBV6-3 and TRBJ1-1; the D is unclear. The CDR3 runs 14 residues. Trimming removed 3 bases from V and 1 base from J, with 9 bases in between. Germline V gene data show CDR1 as MNHEY and CDR2 as SVGEGT. CDR3 region: CASSYLGENTEAFF. CDR3 bases: TGTGCCAGCAGTTATCTCGGGGAGAACACTGAAGCTTTCTTT.

V and J are TRBV6-5 and TRBJ1-1; no clear D. The CDR3 runs to 16 residues. V lost 0 bases and J lost 4, with 15 bases in between. Germline CDR1 MNHEY, CDR2 SVGAGI. The chain's CDR3 is CASSYSMGVRSTEAFF. CDR3 nucleotides: TGTGCCAGCAGTTACTCTATGGGAGTGCGGAGCACTGAAGCTTTCTTT.